The source of this T cell receptor (beta chain) is a study of blood T cell repertoires in COVID-19. Per germline, CDR1 KGHSH and CDR2 LQKENI. V trimming: 0 bases; J trimming: 4 bases; junction bases outside the gene matches: 4. CDR3 length: 15 residues. Repertoires were generated with immunoSEQ multiplex PCR, while TCRdb's copy carries only in-frame clones and drops some. The table records under 350,000 clones, 75% to 95% of them present only once. This clonotype was sampled from a woman in her twenties or thirties with COVID-19, enrolled during active disease. The rearrangement uses TRBV18 and TRBJ2-7; 9 nucleotides line up with TRBD1. The sample taken for sequencing was peripheral blood. The CDR3 protein is CASSPPTGQGYEQYF. Written as DNA, the CDR3 is TGTGCCAGCTCACCACCGACGGGACAGGGATACGAGCAGTACTTC.